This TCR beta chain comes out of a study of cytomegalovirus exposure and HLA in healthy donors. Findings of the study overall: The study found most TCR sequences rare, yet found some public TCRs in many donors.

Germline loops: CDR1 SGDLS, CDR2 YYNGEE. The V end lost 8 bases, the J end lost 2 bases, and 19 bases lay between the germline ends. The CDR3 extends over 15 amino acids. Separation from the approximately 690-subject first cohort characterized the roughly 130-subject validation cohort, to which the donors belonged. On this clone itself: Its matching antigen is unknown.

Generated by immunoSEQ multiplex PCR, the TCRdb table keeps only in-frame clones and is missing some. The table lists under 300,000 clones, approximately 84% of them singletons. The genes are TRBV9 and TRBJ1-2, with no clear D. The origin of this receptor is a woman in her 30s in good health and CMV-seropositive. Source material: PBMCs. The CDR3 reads CASREVATPNYGYTF. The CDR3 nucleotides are TGTGCCAGTCGGGAGGTCGCAACGCCCAACTATGGCTACACCTTC. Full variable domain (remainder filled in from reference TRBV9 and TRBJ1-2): DSGVTQTPKHLITATGQRVTLRCSPRSGDLSVYWYQQSLDQGLQFLIQYYNGEERAKGNILERFSAQQFPDLHSELNLSSLELGDSALYFCASREVATPNYGYTFGSGTRLTVV.